These T cell receptor beta chains were read from a single sample in a study of blood T cell repertoires in COVID-19. Sequencing used immunoSEQ multiplex PCR; TCRdb keeps in-frame clones, though not all of them. This sample yields about 400,000 clones, of which roughly 86% are seen a single time; 3% belongs to the top ten. Sequenced sample: peripheral blood. The receptors stem from a human donor in a cohort sampled during active COVID-19. The CDR3 runs from the conserved cysteine through the conserved F or W. The order of the fields is CDR3 length, clone size, V gene, D gene, J gene, CDR3 DNA, CDR3 protein. D genes are given only for firm matches. Rows may omit the clone size; those that give it use once, few, many or a size class.

length: 13
size: NA
V: TRBV4-2
D: NA
J: TRBJ2-7
DNA: TGTGCCAGCAGCCAAGTCCCCACTTACGAGCAGTACTTC
CDR3: CASSQVPTYEQYF

length: 11
size: once
V: TRBV20-1
D: NA
J: TRBJ1-2
DNA: TGCAGTGCTAGGGGCGGGGATGGCTACACCTTC
CDR3: CSARGGDGYTF

length: 12
size: NA
V: TRBV29-1
D: NA
J: TRBJ2-3
DNA: TGCAGCGTTGAAGAAGACAGACATACGCAGTATTTT
CDR3: CSVEEDRHTQYF

length: 13
size: once
V: TRBV12-3/TRBV12-4
D: NA
J: TRBJ2-7
DNA: TGTGCCAGCAGTTTAAATCGGAGAGGCGAGCAGTACTTC
CDR3: CASSLNRRGEQYF

length: 13
size: NA
V: TRBV19
D: NA
J: TRBJ1-5
DNA: TGTGCCAGTAGTATTAGGGGTGGTCAGCCCCAGCATTTT
CDR3: CASSIRGGQPQHF

length: 13
size: NA
V: TRBV30
D: TRBD1
J: TRBJ2-5
DNA: TGTGCCTGGAGATCGACAGGGGAAGAGACCCAGTACTTC
CDR3: CAWRSTGEETQYF

length: 14
size: NA
V: TRBV7-2
D: TRBD2
J: TRBJ2-3
DNA: TGTGCCAGCAGCTTAGCCACTAGCGGAGATACGCAGTATTTT
CDR3: CASSLATSGDTQYF

length: 14
size: once
V: TRBV6-5
D: NA
J: TRBJ2-2
DNA: TGTGCCAGCAGTTGGACAGTCGGCACCGGGGAGCTGTTTTTT
CDR3: CASSWTVGTGELFF

length: 14
size: NA
V: TRBV5-4
D: NA
J: TRBJ1-1
DNA: TGTGCCAGCAGCAGGGGCCTTGTGAACACTGAAGCTTTCTTT
CDR3: CASSRGLVNTEAFF

length: 14
size: NA
V: TRBV30
D: NA
J: TRBJ2-1
DNA: TGTGCCTGGAGTGTACTTAGTCGCTACAATGAGCAGTTCTTC
CDR3: CAWSVLSRYNEQFF

length: 16
size: many
V: TRBV27
D: TRBD2
J: TRBJ2-5
DNA: TGTGCCAGCAGACAAAACGGGGGGGCCCGGGGTGAGACCCAGTACTTC
CDR3: CASRQNGGARGETQYF

length: 16
size: NA
V: TRBV6-5
D: TRBD1
J: TRBJ1-2
DNA: TGTGCCAGCAGTTACTCGCGACAGGGGGCTTACTATGGCTACACCTTC
CDR3: CASSYSRQGAYYGYTF

length: 13
size: NA
V: TRBV27
D: NA
J: TRBJ1-2
DNA: TGTGCCAGCTGGGGCCAGGATCACTATGGCTACACCTTC
CDR3: CASWGQDHYGYTF

length: 14
size: NA
V: TRBV5-5
D: TRBD1
J: TRBJ2-1
DNA: TGTGCCAGCAGCTTTTACAGGGGGCGGGATGAGCAGTTCTTC
CDR3: CASSFYRGRDEQFF

length: 16
size: NA
V: TRBV18
D: TRBD1
J: TRBJ1-1
DNA: TGTGCCAGCTCACCTGCAGGGGGACTGGTGAACACTGAAGCTTTCTTT
CDR3: CASSPAGGLVNTEAFF

length: 13
size: few
V: TRBV19
D: NA
J: TRBJ1-1
DNA: TGTGCCAGTCGTGTCGGGGTGAACACTGAAGCTTTCTTT
CDR3: CASRVGVNTEAFF

length: 15
size: NA
V: TRBV5-4
D: NA
J: TRBJ2-2
DNA: TGTGCCAGCAGCTTGGGTAACGCAGGGACCGGGGAGCTGTTTTTT
CDR3: CASSLGNAGTGELFF